This is a list of T cell receptor beta chains from one sample in a study of shared clonotypes between healthy human individuals. This table comes from immunoSEQ multiplex PCR, and its TCRdb copy is limited to in-frame clones, with some not included. The sample lists roughly 510,000 clones; about 75% were seen once. The material sequenced was PBMCs. The receptor source for this set is a woman aged 40 to 50 in good health. Some clones in this sample may be carry-over from other donors' samples. The CDR3 runs from the conserved cysteine through the conserved F or W. The D gene is left open where the match is weak. Not every row has a clone size; where given, it reads once, few, many or a size class.

d_call	v_call	j_call	cdr3_length	clone_size	cdr3_nt	cdr3_aa
.	TRBV28	TRBJ2-1	15	.	TGTGCCAGCAGTCGACCCCGTGGGAGCCTAGATGAGCAGTTCTTC	CASSRPRGSLDEQFF
.	TRBV6-6	TRBJ2-3	16	.	TGTGCCAGCAGTCCCCGTGGTAGCGGTAGCACAGATACGCAGTATTTT	CASSPRGSGSTDTQYF
TRBD1	TRBV7-9	TRBJ2-1	13	.	TGTGCCAGCAGCTTAGTTTCAGGACAGGGGGAGTTCTTC	CASSLVSGQGEFF
TRBD2	TRBV28	TRBJ2-7	10	.	TGTGCCACGGGGGGGACCGGGCAGTACTTC	CATGGTGQYF
.	TRBV28	TRBJ2-2	12	many	TGTGCCAGCAGTACACCGACCGGGGAGCTGTTTTTT	CASSTPTGELFF
TRBD2	TRBV5-1	TRBJ2-5	17	.	TGCGCCAGCAGCTTGGGTGCTAGCGGGAGGAGTGGGGAGACCCAGTACTTC	CASSLGASGRSGETQYF
TRBD2	TRBV5-4	TRBJ2-3	19	.	TGTGCCAGCAGCCCCCCGGGGGGTAGTACTAGCGGGTCCCCTGATACGCAGTATTTT	CASSPPGGSTSGSPDTQYF
TRBD2	TRBV19	TRBJ2-1	14	.	TGTGCCAGTAGTAGAGCGGGAGGGCAGGGTGAGCAGTTCTTC	CASSRAGGQGEQFF
.	TRBV7-8	TRBJ2-2	14	.	TGTGCCAGCAGCTTATATGGGGACACCGGGGAGCTGTTTTTT	CASSLYGDTGELFF
.	TRBV30	TRBJ2-7	14	.	TGTGCCTGGAGTGTACCCGGAATCTCCTACGAGCAGTACTTC	CAWSVPGISYEQYF
TRBD1	TRBV27	TRBJ2-7	13	.	TGTGCCAGCAGTTTTGCAGGGGGCTACGAGCAGTACTTC	CASSFAGGYEQYF
.	TRBV27	TRBJ1-2	12	.	TGTGCCAGCAGGGGGGAGGGGAGTGGCTACACCTTC	CASRGEGSGYTF
.	TRBV18	TRBJ1-4	13	.	TGTGCCAGCTCACCCGCAACTAATGAAAAACTGTTTTTT	CASSPATNEKLFF
TRBD2	TRBV5-1	TRBJ2-7	15	.	TGCGCCAGCAGCCTCGGCGGAGCGGGAGCCCACGAGCAGTACTTC	CASSLGGAGAHEQYF
.	TRBV9	TRBJ2-2	15	.	TGTGCCAGCAGCATAGCAGGGATGAACACCGGGGAGCTGTTTTTT	CASSIAGMNTGELFF
.	TRBV9	TRBJ2-1	15	.	TGTGCCAGCAGCCCTCGCACCAACTCCTACAATGAGCAGTTCTTC	CASSPRTNSYNEQFF
TRBD1	TRBV5-1	TRBJ2-2	15	once	TGCGCCAGCAGTTTGACAGGGGAGAGCACCGGGGAGCTGTTTTTT	CASSLTGESTGELFF
TRBD1	TRBV9	TRBJ1-6	14	once	TGTGCCAGCAGCGTCCGGGACAGGGATTCACCCCTCCACTTT	CASSVRDRDSPLHF
TRBD1	TRBV12-5	TRBJ1-2	14	once	TGTGCTAGTGGTTTCACAGGGGATTTCTATGGCTACACCTTC	CASGFTGDFYGYTF
.	TRBV5-8	TRBJ2-5	14	.	TGTGCCAGCAGCTTCGGGAACCAGCAGGAGACCCAGTACTTC	CASSFGNQQETQYF
TRBD2	TRBV5-4	TRBJ2-1	14	.	TGTGCCAGCAAAGGGACTAGCGGGGGAGATGAGCAGTTCTTC	CASKGTSGGDEQFF